This T cell receptor beta chain stems from a study of identical twins. The study's findings and limits: Conclusions were drawn cross-sectionally by statistical analysis, without following the same donors.

Turning to this clonotype: Antigen unknown.

There are 12 residues in the CDR3. The germline V gene encodes CDR1 DFQATT and CDR2 SNEGSKA (reference sequence). Trimming cost V 5 bases and J 4 bases, with 12 bases left between them. Unique molecular identifiers were in the cDNA, with template-switch universal primer binding. In TCRdb, the 5' RACE reads were re-called with MiXCR into one record per CDR3 protein. This sample carries 690,000 or so distinct CDR3 sequences, 8.6% of them seen once, and the ten largest clones take around 0.95%. The same data also went into a second study, on yellow fever vaccine responses in identical twins.

The clonotype was recovered from a woman aged 18-35 years in good health. Input material: PBMCs. This rearrangement joins TRBV20-1 to TRBJ2-7; a possible D gene is TRBD1 (6 bases). CDR3 residues: CSARKQGYEQYF. Written as DNA, the CDR3 is TGCAGTGCTCGTAAACAGGGTTACGAGCAGTACTTC.